These 27 T cell receptor beta chains were all obtained from the same sample, sequenced in a study of blood T cells in healthy people across ages. A sample-barcoded 5' primer and a J-beta primer mix were used in a second PCR of roughly 7 to 11 cycles. TCRdb analysed the 5' RACE reads with MiXCR anew, one entry per CDR3 protein. Of a few hundred thousand distinct CDR3 sequences listed, 25% to 30% were seen once; the top ten hold 25% to 30%. Sequences were obtained from blood. All receptors derive from a woman between 65 and 79 years old in good health.

The rearrangement uses TRBV29-1 and TRBJ2-4; D might be TRBD1 (5 bases). Germline CDR1 reads SQVTM; CDR2 reads ANQGSEA. V shed 3 bases and J shed 6 bases, with 6 bases lying between them. The CDR3 length is 11 residues. The CDR3 DNA reads TGCAGCGTTGATACAGGAAACATTCAGTACTTC. Translated, it gives CSVDTGNIQYF.

The chain links TRBV7-2 to TRBJ2-7, with 7 bases identical to TRBD2. The CDR3 has 13 amino acids. The V segment lost 4 bases and the J segment 3 bases; nucleotides outside the gene matches: 3. The germline V gene encodes CDR1 SGHTA and CDR2 FQGNSA. The DNA for the CDR3 is TGTGCCAGCAGCTACGGGGGGAGCTACGAGCAGTACTTC. Protein: CASSYGGSYEQYF.

The V gene is TRBV5-1, the J gene TRBJ1-6, with TRBD1 as a possible D gene (5 bases). V was shortened by 3 bases and J by 9 bases, with 13 bases between the two germline ends. CDR1 and CDR2 (germline): SGHRS, YFSETQ. This CDR3 has 14 amino acids. Written as DNA, the CDR3 is TGCGCCAGCAGCTACGCAGGGTGGCGTTCACCCCTCCACTTT. Amino acid sequence: CASSYAGWRSPLHF.

In its sample, this clonotype was seen a few times. J is TRBJ1-5 and V is TRBV6-2 or TRBV6-3; possibly TRBD1 for D (6 bases). The CDR3 loop spans 19 amino acids. Trimming removed 2 bases at V and 3 bases at J, with 23 bases between. Looked up from germline, CDR1 is MNHEY and CDR2 is SVGEGT. DNA for the CDR3: TGTGCCAGCAGTTACGGATGGGGAAGGGGACAAGGTGACAATCAGCCCCAGCATTTT. Amino acids: CASSYGWGRGQGDNQPQHF.

This clonotype was counted between two and nine times. The rearrangement joins TRBV18 to TRBJ1-5; D might be TRBD1 (6 bases). This CDR3 is built from 13 residues. Trimming shortened V by 2 bases and J by 4 bases, and 6 bases separated the two germline ends. The germline V gene encodes CDR1 KGHSH and CDR2 LQKENI. The CDR3 nucleotides read TGTGCCAGCTCACCAGACAGGAATCAGCCCCAGCATTTT. It translates to CASSPDRNQPQHF.

The chain uses TRBV28 and TRBJ2-7, with unresolved D. This CDR3 has 13 residues. Trimming left V 6 bases short and J 1 base short, with 10 bases between. Germline V gene data show CDR1 as MDHEN and CDR2 as SYDVKM. The CDR3 spells CASRLDASYEQYF. For the CDR3, the DNA is TGTGCCAGCAGGCTGGACGCATCCTACGAGCAGTACTTC.

The chain combines TRBV20-1 with TRBJ1-5; D gene unclear. The germline V gene has CDR1 DFQATT and CDR2 SNEGSKA (reference sequence). This CDR3 contains 13 residues. Trimming took off 5 bases at V and 0 bases at J, with 8 bases between the two ends. In DNA form, the CDR3 reads TGCAGTGCTTGGACGGATAGCAATCAGCCCCAGCATTTT. Protein sequence: CSAWTDSNQPQHF.

This clonotype has just a few counts. The chain couples TRBV10-3 to TRBJ2-3, with unresolved D. This CDR3 has 12 residues. Between the trimmed V and J ends, which lost 2 bases and 1 base, there was a span of 1 base. Germline V gives CDR1 ENHRY, CDR2 SYGVKD. Here the CDR3 DNA reads TGTGCCATCAGTGAGGGCACAGATACGCAGTATTTT. Its translation: CAISEGTDTQYF.

This chain joins TRBV28 and TRBJ2-1; 13 nucleotides agree with TRBD2. CDR1 and CDR2 from the germline V gene are MDHEN and SYDVKM. The CDR3 runs 14 residues. J was trimmed by 15 bases and V by 7 bases; bases with no gene match: 12. The CDR3 here is CASTQSGLAGFLFF. For the CDR3, the DNA is TGTGCCAGCACCCAATCGGGACTAGCGGGATTCCTGTTCTTC.

V gene TRBV5-1 combines with J gene TRBJ2-3; unclear D gene. The CDR3 sequence is 14 residues long. From germline, CDR1 is SGHRS and CDR2 YFSETQ. V was cut by 5 bases and J by 1 base, with 11 bases left in between. The CDR3 loop reads CASSVGQGTDTQYF. DNA for the CDR3: TGCGCCAGCAGTGTAGGGCAGGGCACAGATACGCAGTATTTT.

The V and J genes are TRBV5-1 and TRBJ2-3, with a possible D match to TRBD1 (6 bases). Germline CDR1 and CDR2: SGHRS and YFSETQ. V lost 4 bases to trimming and J lost 4 bases, with 16 bases between them. The CDR3 runs 15 residues. Here the CDR3 reads CASSPGHEGPDTQYF. As DNA, the CDR3 is TGCGCCAGCAGCCCGGGACACGAGGGGCCAGATACGCAGTATTTT.

This clonotype was counted between two and nine times. This chain's CDR3 is CASSSGREADGKLFF. DNA of the CDR3: TGCGCCAGCAGCTCGGGCAGGGAGGCGGATGGAAAACTGTTTTTT. The chain recombines TRBV5-1 with TRBJ1-4; a weak D match, TRBD1 (5 bases). The germline V gene encodes CDR1 SGHRS and CDR2 YFSETQ. This CDR3 region has 15 residues. V was cut by 3 bases and J by 10 bases, with 19 bases left in between.

This clonotype has more than one count but fewer than ten. The CDR3 loop reads CSVLRGVSDTQYF. Written as DNA, the CDR3 is TGCAGCGTTTTGCGAGGCGTGTCAGATACGCAGTATTTT. The chain combines TRBV29-1 with TRBJ2-3; no clear D. CDR1 and CDR2 (germline): SQVTM, ANQGSEA. The CDR3 has 13 residues. The ends were cut back, 5 bases at V and 4 bases at J, with 13 bases in the middle.

The chain couples TRBV10-3 to TRBJ1-1; D is unclear. The CDR3 consists of 15 residues. Per germline, CDR1 ENHRY and CDR2 SYGVKD. Trimming took 2 bases from V and 6 from J, leaving 16 bases between them. Here the CDR3 reads CAISERAAQTSEAFF. DNA for the CDR3: TGTGCCATCAGTGAGAGGGCAGCCCAAACCTCTGAAGCTTTCTTT.

This clonotype has more than one count but fewer than ten. The chain links TRBV28 to TRBJ2-1; 10 bases align to TRBD1. With 2 bases clipped from V and 0 bases from J, the junction kept 13 bases outside the gene matches. CDR3 length: 20 amino acids. The germline V gene encodes CDR1 MDHEN and CDR2 SYDVKM. Here the CDR3 reads CASSLLRTGGPLSSYNEQFF. CDR3 nucleotide sequence: TGTGCCAGCAGTTTACTAAGGACAGGGGGGCCCCTGAGCTCCTACAATGAGCAGTTCTTC.

The V gene is TRBV20-1, the J gene TRBJ2-1, with TRBD1 matching 8 bases. The ends lost 3 bases at V and 4 bases at J; junction bases unmatched: 8. CDR1 is DFQATT, CDR2 SNEGSKA, per germline (reference sequence). This CDR3 is built from 15 residues. The CDR3 region is CSASAPGQGYNEQFF. As DNA, the CDR3 is TGCAGTGCTAGTGCACCCGGACAGGGTTACAATGAGCAGTTCTTC.

To note about this clonotype: Relative to the germline gene, one junction end is altered; a read error may explain this. CDR3 DNA: TGCAGCGTTAGGGGGGAAAGCGGGCGGAGGGGTTATAATGAGCGGTTCTTC. It specifies CSVRGESGRRGYNERFF. The rearrangement joins TRBV29-1 to TRBJ2-5; D possibly matches TRBD1 or TRBD2 (6 bases each). The CDR3 is 17 residues long. Germline-derived CDR1 and CDR2 are SQVTM and ANQGSEA. The entire variable domain, with the rest obtained from reference TRBV29-1 and TRBJ2-5, is as follows: SAVISQKPSRDICQRGTSLTIQCQVDSQVTMMFWYRQQPGQSLTLIATANQGSEATYESGFVIDKFPISRPNLTFSTLTVSNMSPEDSSIYLCSVRGESGRRGYNERFFGPGTRLLVL.

In its sample, this clonotype was seen a few times. J is TRBJ2-7 and V is TRBV20-1, with D perhaps matching TRBD1 (5 bases). Trimming stripped 1 base from V and 2 bases from J, with 15 bases between. This CDR3 region has 15 residues. The V gene's germline CDR1 is DFQATT and CDR2 SNEGSKA (reference sequence). The CDR3 sequence: CSARAPRQSTYEQYF. Here the CDR3 DNA reads TGCAGTGCTAGAGCTCCAAGACAGAGCACCTACGAGCAGTACTTC.

This chain uses TRBV29-1 with TRBJ1-1; D is possibly TRBD1 (6 bases). The germline gives CDR1 SQVTM, CDR2 ANQGSEA. The V and J ends lost 4 bases and 5 bases respectively, with 11 bases between them. CDR3 size: 12 residues. CDR3 sequence (DNA): TGCAGCGTTGCGCAGGGGTTAACTGAAGCTTTCTTT. This encodes CSVAQGLTEAFF.

J is TRBJ2-1 and V is TRBV20-1; 10 positions match TRBD2. V lost 3 bases, J lost 8 bases, and 13 bases stayed unmatched. The CDR3 runs 16 residues. Germline V gene data show CDR1 as DFQATT and CDR2 as SNEGSKA (reference sequence). The CDR3 DNA sequence: TGCAGTGCTAGGGGACTAGCGCGGACTATAAATGATGAGCAGTTCTTC. Amino acids: CSARGLARTINDEQFF.

CDR3 coding DNA: TGTGCCAGCAGTTGGACACCTAACACTGAAGCTTTCTTT. It is translated as CASSWTPNTEAFF. The chain links TRBV27 to TRBJ1-1, with a tentative D call TRBD1 (5 bases). Germline assignment: CDR1 MNHEY and CDR2 SMNVEV (reference sequence). V gave up 4 bases and J gave up 2 bases, with 8 bases separating them. This CDR3 has 13 residues.

The chain combines TRBV4-2 with TRBJ2-7; 7 bases align to TRBD2. The V and J ends lost 5 bases and 2 bases, in that order; junction bases with no gene match: 12. Germline V gene data show CDR1 as LGHNA and CDR2 as YNFKEQ. The length of the CDR3 is 16 residues. The CDR3 coding sequence is TGTGCCAGCAGCTCAGAGGGCGGGAGAGGGACCTACGAGCAGTACTTC. It codes for CASSSEGGRGTYEQYF.

This clonotype was seen a handful of times. The chain has TRBV28 and TRBJ1-2; D uncertain. The CDR3 is 12 amino acids. Trimming left V 3 bases short and J 7 bases short, with 9 bases between. Per germline, CDR1 MDHEN and CDR2 SYDVKM. CDR3: CASSLVGRGYTF. Written as DNA, the CDR3 is TGTGCCAGCAGTTTGGTGGGTCGTGGCTACACCTTC.

This clonotype was detected only a few times. The genes are TRBV20-1 and TRBJ2-7; 8 nucleotides match TRBD2. From germline, CDR1 is DFQATT and CDR2 SNEGSKA (reference sequence). Trimming cost V 0 bases and J 7 bases; bases outside gene matches: 11. The CDR3 runs to 15 residues. As DNA, the CDR3 is TGCAGTGCTAGAGATCGCGTTAGCGGGACGTGGGAGCAGTACTTC. This encodes CSARDRVSGTWEQYF.

This clonotype was detected ten times or more. The genes are TRBV5-1 and TRBJ2-5; D is ambiguous. With 2 bases removed from V and 3 bases from J, the gap between germline ends came to 14 bases. The germline CDR1 and CDR2 sequences are SGHRS and YFSETQ. CDR3 length: 15 residues. CDR3 residues: CASSFSGQTEETQYF. In DNA form, the CDR3 reads TGCGCCAGCAGCTTTTCGGGCCAAACGGAAGAGACCCAGTACTTC.

This clonotype occurred a few times. This chain joins TRBV20-1 and TRBJ1-6, with TRBD1 as a possible D gene (5 bases). Trimming stripped 4 bases from V and 7 bases from J, with 8 bases between. The CDR3 totals 12 residues. Looked up from germline, CDR1 is DFQATT and CDR2 is SNEGSKA (reference sequence). CDR3: CSAIGVNSPLHF. In DNA, the CDR3 is TGCAGTGCTATAGGGGTAAATTCACCCCTCCACTTT.

The chain joins TRBV6-2 or TRBV6-3 to TRBJ2-2, with D unclear. V was cut by 7 bases and J by 6 bases, with 9 bases left in between. This CDR3 spans 12 amino acids. Germline CDR1 MNHEY, CDR2 SVGEGT. DNA for the CDR3: TGTGCCAGCACCCTGCGACCCGGGGAGCTGTTTTTT. Its translation: CASTLRPGELFF.